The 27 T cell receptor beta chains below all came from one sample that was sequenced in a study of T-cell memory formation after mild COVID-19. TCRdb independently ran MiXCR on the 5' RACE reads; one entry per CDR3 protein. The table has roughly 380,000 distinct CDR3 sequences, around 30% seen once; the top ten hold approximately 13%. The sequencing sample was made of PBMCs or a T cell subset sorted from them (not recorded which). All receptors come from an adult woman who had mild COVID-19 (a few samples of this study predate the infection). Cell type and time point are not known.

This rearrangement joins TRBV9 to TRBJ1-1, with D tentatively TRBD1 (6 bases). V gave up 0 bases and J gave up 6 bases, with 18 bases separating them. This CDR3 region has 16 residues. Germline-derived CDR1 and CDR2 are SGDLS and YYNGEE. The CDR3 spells CASSVGGAGRSSEAFF. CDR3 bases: TGTGCCAGCAGCGTAGGGGGGGCGGGACGGAGTTCTGAAGCTTTCTTT.

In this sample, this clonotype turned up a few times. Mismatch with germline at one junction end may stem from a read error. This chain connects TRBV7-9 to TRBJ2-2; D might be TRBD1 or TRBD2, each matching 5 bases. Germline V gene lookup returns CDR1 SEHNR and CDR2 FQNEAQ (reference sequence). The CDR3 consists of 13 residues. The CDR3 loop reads CATLDRNTGELYF. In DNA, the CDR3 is TGTGCCACCCTCGACAGAAACACCGGGGAGCTGTATTTT.

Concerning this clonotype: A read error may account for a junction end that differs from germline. The CDR3 loop reads CASSFRMGGGNTTYF. The CDR3 DNA follows: TGTGCCAGCAGCTTCAGAATGGGAGGTGGAAACACCACATATTTT. The V call is TRBV5-5, the J call TRBJ1-3; D is unclear. Germline assignment: CDR1 SGHKS and CDR2 YYEKEE (reference sequence). The CDR3 is 15 residues long.

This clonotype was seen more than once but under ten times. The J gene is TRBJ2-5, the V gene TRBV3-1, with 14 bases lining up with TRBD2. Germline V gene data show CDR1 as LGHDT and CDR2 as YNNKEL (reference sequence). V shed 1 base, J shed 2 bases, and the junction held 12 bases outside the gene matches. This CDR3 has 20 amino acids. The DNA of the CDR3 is TGTGCCAGCAGCCAAGGCTTAACGGGACTAGCGGGGGAAGGACAAGAGACCCAGTACTTC. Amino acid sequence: CASSQGLTGLAGEGQETQYF.

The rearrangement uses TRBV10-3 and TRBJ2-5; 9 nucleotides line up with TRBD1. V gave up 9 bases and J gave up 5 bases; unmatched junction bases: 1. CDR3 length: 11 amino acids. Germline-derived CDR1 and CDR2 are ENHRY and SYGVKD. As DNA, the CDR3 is TGTGCCATAGGGACAGGGGAGACCCAGTACTTC. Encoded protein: CAIGTGETQYF.

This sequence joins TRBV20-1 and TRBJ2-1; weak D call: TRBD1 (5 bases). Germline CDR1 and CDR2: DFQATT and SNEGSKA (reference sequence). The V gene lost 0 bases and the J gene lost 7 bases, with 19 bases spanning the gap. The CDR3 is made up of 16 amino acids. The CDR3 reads CSARDSLKGILNEQFF. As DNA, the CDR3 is TGCAGTGCTAGAGATAGCCTAAAGGGGATCCTAAATGAGCAGTTCTTC.

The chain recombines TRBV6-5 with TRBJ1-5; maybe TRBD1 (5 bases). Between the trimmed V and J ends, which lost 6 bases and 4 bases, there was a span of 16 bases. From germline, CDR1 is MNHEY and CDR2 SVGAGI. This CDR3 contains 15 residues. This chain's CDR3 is CASSQKGRPNQPQHF. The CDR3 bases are TGTGCCAGCAGCCAAAAGGGACGACCAAATCAGCCCCAGCATTTT.

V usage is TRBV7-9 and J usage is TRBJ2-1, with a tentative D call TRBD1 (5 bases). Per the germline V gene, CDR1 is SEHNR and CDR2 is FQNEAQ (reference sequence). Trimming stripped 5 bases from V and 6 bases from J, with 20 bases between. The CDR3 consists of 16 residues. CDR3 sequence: CASSRRDRTPSNEQFF. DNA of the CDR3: TGTGCCAGCAGCCGCCGTGATCGGACACCCTCCAATGAGCAGTTCTTC.

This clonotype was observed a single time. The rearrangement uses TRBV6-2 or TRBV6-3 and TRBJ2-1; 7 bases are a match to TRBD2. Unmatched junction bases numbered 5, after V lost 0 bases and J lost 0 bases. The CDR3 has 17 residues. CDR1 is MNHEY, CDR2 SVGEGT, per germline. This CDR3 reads CASSYSRRESSYNEQFF. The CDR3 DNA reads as TGTGCCAGCAGTTACTCGAGGCGGGAGAGCTCCTACAATGAGCAGTTCTTC.

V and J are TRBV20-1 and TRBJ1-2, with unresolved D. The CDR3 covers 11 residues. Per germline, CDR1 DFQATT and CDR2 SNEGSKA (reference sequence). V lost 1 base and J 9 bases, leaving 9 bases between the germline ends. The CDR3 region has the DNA TGCAGTGCTAGAGTTAGGGATAGCTACACCTTC. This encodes CSARVRDSYTF.

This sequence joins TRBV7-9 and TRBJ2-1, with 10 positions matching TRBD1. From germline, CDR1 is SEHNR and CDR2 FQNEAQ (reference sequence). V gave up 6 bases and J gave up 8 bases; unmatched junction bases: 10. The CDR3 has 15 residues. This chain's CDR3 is CASSNRDRGVHEQFF. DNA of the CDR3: TGTGCCAGCAGTAACCGGGACAGGGGAGTACATGAGCAGTTCTTC.

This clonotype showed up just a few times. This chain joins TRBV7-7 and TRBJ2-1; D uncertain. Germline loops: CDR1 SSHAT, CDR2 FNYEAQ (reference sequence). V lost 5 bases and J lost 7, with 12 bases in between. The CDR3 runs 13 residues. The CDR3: CASSAGASNEQFF. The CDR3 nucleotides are TGTGCCAGCAGCGCAGGAGCGTCGAATGAGCAGTTCTTC.

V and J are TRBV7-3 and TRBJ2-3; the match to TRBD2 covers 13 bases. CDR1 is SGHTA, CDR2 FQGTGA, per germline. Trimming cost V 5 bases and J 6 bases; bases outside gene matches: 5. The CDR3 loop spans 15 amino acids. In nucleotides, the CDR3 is TGTGCCAGCAGCGCACTAGCGGGAGGGCCGGATACGCAGTATTTT. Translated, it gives CASSALAGGPDTQYF.

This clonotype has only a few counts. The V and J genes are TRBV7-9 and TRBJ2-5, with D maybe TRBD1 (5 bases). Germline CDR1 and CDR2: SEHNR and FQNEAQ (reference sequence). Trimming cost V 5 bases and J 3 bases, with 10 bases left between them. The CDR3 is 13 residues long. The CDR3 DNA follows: TGTGCCAGCAGCGAGAGACAGAAAGAGACCCAGTACTTC. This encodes CASSERQKETQYF.

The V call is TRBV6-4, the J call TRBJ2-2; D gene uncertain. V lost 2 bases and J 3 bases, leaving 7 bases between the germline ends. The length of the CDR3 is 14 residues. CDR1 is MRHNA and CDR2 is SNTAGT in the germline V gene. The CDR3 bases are TGTGCCAGCAGTGACGGGATTTACACCGGGGAGCTGTTTTTT. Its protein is CASSDGIYTGELFF.

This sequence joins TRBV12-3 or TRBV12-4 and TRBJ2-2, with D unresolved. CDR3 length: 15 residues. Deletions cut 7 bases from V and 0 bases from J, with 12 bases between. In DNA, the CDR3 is TGTGCCAGCACTTTGCAGGACGCGAACACCGGGGAGCTGTTTTTT. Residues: CASTLQDANTGELFF.

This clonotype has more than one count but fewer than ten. The CDR3 DNA reads as TGTGCCAGCACTTATTGGAATGAGCAGTTCTTC. Its translation is CASTYWNEQFF. This chain uses TRBV6-6 with TRBJ2-1; no reliable D call. The CDR3 extends over 11 amino acids. Trimming removed 7 bases from V and 7 bases from J, with 8 bases in between. CDR1 is MNHNY and CDR2 is SVGAGI in the germline V gene (reference sequence).

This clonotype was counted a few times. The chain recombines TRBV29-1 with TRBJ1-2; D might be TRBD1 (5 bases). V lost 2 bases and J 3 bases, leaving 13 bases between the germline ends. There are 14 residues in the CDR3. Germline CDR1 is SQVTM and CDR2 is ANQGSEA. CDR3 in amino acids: CSVEFPGYYYGYTF. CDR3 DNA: TGCAGCGTTGAATTTCCAGGGTATTACTATGGCTACACCTTC.

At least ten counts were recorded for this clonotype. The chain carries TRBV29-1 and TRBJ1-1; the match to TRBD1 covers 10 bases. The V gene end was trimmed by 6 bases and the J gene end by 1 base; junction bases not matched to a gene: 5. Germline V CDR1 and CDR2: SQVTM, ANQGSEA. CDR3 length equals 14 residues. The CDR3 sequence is CSVTGQGTNTEAFF. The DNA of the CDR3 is TGCAGCGTAACGGGACAGGGGACGAACACTGAAGCTTTCTTT.

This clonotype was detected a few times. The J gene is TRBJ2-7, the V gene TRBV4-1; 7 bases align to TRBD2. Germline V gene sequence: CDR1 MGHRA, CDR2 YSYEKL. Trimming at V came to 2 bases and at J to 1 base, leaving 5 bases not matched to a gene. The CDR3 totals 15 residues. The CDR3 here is CASSQLFGGSYEQYF. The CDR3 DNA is TGCGCCAGCAGCCAATTGTTCGGGGGGTCCTACGAGCAGTACTTC.

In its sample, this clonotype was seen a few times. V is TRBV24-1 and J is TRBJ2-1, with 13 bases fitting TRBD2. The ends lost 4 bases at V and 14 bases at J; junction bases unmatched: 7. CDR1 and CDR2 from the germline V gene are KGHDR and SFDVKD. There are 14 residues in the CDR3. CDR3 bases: TGTGCCACCAGTGACATACTAGCGGGAGGGCCTGAGTTCTTC. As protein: CATSDILAGGPEFF.

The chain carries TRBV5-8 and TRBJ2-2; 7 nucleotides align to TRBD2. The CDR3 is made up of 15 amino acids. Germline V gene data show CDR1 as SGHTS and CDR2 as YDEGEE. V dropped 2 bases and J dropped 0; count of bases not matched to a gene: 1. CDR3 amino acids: CASSFAGANTGELFF. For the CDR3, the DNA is TGTGCCAGCAGCTTTGCGGGAGCGAACACCGGGGAGCTGTTTTTT. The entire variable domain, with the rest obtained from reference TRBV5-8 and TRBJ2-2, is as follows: EAGVTQSPTHLIKTRGQQATLRCSPISGHTSVYWYQQALGLGLQFLLWYDEGEERNRGNFPPRFSGRQFPNYSSELNVNALELEDSALYLCASSFAGANTGELFFGEGSRLTVL.

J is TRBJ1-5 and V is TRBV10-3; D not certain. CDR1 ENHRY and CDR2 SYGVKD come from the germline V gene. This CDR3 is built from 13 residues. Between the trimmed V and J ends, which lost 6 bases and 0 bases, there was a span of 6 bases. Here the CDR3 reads CAISPDSNQPQHF. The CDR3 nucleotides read TGTGCCATCAGCCCTGATAGCAATCAGCCCCAGCATTTT.

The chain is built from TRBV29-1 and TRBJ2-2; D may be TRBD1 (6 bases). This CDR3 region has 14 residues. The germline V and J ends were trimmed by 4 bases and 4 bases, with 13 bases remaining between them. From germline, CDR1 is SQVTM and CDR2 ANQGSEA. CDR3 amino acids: CSVAWDMTTGELFF. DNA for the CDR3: TGCAGCGTTGCTTGGGACATGACCACCGGGGAGCTGTTTTTT.

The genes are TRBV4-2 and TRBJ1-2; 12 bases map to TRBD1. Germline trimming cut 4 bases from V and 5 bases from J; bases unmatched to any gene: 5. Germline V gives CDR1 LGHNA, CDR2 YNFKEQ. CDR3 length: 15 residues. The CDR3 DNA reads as TGTGCCAGCAGCCCAGGGGACAGGGGGCGTTATGGCTACACCTTC. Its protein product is CASSPGDRGRYGYTF.

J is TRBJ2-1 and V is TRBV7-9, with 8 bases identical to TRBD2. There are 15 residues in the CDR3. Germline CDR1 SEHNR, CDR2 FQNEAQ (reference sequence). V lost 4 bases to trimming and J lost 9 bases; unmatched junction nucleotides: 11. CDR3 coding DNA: TGTGCCAGCAGCTCGGGACTAGAGGCCCTGGGTGAGCAGTTCTTC. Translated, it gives CASSSGLEALGEQFF.

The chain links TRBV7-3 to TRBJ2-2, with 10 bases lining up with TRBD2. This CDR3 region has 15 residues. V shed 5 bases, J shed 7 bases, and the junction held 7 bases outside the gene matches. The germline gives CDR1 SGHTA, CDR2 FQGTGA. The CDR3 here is CASSHLAGEIGELFF. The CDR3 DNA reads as TGTGCCAGCAGCCACCTAGCGGGAGAGATCGGGGAGCTGTTTTTT.